This TCR beta chain originates from a study of PD-1 blockade in classical Hodgkin lymphoma. Each patient relapsed following autologous stem cell transplantation, and prior brentuximab vedotin exposure differed. Complete response, partial response or progressive disease constituted the best response categories observed. Per the germline V gene, CDR1 is MNHEY and CDR2 is SVGAGI. The CDR3 extends over 13 amino acids. Trimming pared 7 bases from V and 4 bases from J, leaving 13 bases between. TCRdb's copy holds only in-frame clones and misses some; the assay was immunoSEQ multiplex PCR. Counted here are 120,000 to 150,000 clones, less than 80% occurring once; the ten biggest clones make up about 9.3%. In regard to this clone: No antigen is known for it.

Study conclusions and caveats: Significantly greater TCR diversity emerged by C4D1 in CD4+ cells but not CD8+ cells. Later analyses included only patients treated at least 1 year post-ASCT. It was reported that newly diagnosed patients had less baseline TCR diversity than healthy donors.

The genes are TRBV6-5 and TRBJ1-2; D not resolved. The source material was peripheral blood mononuclear cells (PBMCs), sampled before the second cycle of nivolumab. The receptor was derived from a human donor with classical Hodgkin lymphoma. This CDR3 is CASKTGLLYGYTF. The CDR3 nucleotides are TGTGCCAGCAAAACGGGCCTCCTCTATGGCTACACCTTC.